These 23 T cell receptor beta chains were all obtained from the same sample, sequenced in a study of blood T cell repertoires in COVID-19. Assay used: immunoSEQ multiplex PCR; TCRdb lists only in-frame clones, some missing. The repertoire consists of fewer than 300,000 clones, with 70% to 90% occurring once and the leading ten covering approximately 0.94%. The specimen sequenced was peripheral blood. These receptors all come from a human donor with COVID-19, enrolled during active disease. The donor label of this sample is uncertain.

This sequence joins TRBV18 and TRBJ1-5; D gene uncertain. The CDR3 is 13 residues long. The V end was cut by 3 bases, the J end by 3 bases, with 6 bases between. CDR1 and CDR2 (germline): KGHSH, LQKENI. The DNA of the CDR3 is TGTGCCAGCTCACCGCAGGACAATCAGCCCCAGCATTTT. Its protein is CASSPQDNQPQHF.

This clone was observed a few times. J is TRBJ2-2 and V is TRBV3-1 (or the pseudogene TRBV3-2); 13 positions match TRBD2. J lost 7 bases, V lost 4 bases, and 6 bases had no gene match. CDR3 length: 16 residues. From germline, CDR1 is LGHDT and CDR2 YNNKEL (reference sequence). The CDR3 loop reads CASSLGLAGAGGELFF. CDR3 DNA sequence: TGTGCCAGCAGCCTTGGACTAGCGGGAGCGGGCGGGGAGCTGTTTTTT.

The CDR3 spells CASSSLGNTEAFF. The CDR3 region has the DNA TGCGCCAGCAGCTCGCTAGGGAACACTGAAGCTTTCTTT. The chain links TRBV5-1 to TRBJ1-1; D ambiguous. Per the germline V gene, CDR1 is SGHRS and CDR2 is YFSETQ. This CDR3 comprises 13 residues. V dropped 3 bases and J dropped 1 base, with 7 bases sitting between them.

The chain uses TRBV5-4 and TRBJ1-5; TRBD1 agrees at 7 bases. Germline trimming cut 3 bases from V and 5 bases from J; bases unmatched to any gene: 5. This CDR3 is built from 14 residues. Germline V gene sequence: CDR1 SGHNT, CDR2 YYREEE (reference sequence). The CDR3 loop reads CASSWQGDDQPQHF. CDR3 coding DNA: TGTGCCAGCAGCTGGCAGGGGGACGATCAGCCCCAGCATTTT.

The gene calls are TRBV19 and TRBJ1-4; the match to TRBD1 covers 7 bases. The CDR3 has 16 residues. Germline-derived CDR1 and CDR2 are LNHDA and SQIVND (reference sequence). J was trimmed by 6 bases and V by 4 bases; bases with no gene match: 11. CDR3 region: CASSNSHSGGDEKLFF. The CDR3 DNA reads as TGTGCCAGTAGTAACAGTCATTCAGGGGGAGATGAAAAACTGTTTTTT.

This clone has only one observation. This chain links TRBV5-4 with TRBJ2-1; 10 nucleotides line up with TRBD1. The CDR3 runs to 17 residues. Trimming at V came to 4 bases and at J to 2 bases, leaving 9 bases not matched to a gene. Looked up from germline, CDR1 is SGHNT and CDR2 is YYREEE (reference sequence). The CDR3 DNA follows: TGTGCCAGCAGCGTGACCCCGACAGGGGGCACCTACAATGAGCAGTTCTTC. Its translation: CASSVTPTGGTYNEQFF.

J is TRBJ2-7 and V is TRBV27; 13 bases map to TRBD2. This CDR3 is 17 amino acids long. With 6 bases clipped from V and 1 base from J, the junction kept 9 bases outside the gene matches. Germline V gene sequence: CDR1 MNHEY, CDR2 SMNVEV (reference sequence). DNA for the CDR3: TGTGCCAGCAGAGTCCCGGGACTAGCGGGGATATCCTACGAGCAGTACTTC. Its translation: CASRVPGLAGISYEQYF.

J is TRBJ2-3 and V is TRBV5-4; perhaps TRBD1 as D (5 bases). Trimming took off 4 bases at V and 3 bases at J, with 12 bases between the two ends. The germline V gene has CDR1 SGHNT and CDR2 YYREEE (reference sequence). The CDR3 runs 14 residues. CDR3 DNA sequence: TGTGCCAGCAGCCAACAGGACGCAACAGATACGCAGTATTTT. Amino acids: CASSQQDATDTQYF.

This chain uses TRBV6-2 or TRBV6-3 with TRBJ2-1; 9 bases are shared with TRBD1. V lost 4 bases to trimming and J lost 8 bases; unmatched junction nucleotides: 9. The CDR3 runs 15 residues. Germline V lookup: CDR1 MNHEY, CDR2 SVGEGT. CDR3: CASSLEDRGIDEQFF. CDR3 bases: TGTGCCAGCAGTTTGGAGGACAGGGGTATCGATGAGCAGTTCTTC.

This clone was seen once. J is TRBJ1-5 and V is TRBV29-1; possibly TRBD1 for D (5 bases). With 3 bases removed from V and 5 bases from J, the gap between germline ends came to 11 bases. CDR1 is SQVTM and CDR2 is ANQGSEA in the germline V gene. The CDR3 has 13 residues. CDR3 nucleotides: TGCAGCGTTGAGGGTTCGGGGGATCAGCCCCAGCATTTT. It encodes CSVEGSGDQPQHF.

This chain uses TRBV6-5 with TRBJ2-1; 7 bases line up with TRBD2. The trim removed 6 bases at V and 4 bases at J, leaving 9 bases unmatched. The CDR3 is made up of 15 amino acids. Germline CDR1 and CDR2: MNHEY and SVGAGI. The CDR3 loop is CASSPAGREYNEQFF. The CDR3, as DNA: TGTGCCAGCAGCCCCGCGGGGAGGGAATACAATGAGCAGTTCTTC.

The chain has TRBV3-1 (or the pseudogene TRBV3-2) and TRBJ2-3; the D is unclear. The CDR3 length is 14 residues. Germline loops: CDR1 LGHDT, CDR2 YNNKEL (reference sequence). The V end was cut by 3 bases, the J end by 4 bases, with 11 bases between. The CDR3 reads CASSQGLISDTQYF. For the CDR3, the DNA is TGTGCCAGCAGCCAGGGCCTCATATCAGATACGCAGTATTTT.

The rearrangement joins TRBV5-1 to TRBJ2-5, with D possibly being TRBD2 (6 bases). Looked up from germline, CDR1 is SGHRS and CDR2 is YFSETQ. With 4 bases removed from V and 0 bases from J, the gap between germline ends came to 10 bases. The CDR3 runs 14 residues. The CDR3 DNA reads TGCGCCAGCAGCGTCGCGGGGTACCAAGAGACCCAGTACTTC. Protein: CASSVAGYQETQYF.

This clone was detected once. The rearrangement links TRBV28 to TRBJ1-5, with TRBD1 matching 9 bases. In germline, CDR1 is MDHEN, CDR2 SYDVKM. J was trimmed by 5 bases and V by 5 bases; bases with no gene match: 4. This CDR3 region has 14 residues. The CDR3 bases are TGTGCCAGCAGTCCGGGACAGGGCCATCAGCCCCAGCATTTT. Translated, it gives CASSPGQGHQPQHF.

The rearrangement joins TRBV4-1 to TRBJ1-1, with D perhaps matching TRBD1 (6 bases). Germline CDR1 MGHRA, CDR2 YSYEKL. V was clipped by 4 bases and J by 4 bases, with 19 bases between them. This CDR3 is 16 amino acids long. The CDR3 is CASSRAPKQGGTEAFF. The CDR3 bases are TGCGCCAGCAGCCGAGCACCTAAACAGGGTGGCACTGAAGCTTTCTTT.

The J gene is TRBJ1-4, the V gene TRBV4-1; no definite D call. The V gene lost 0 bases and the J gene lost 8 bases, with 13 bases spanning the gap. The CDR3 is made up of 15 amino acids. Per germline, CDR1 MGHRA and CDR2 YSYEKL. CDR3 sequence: CASSQDEGDGEKLFF. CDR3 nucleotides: TGCGCCAGCAGCCAAGACGAGGGTGACGGAGAAAAACTGTTTTTT.

The CDR3 DNA follows: TGTGCCAGCAGCAGTTTGCAGGGGTACGGGGAGACCCAGTACTTC. Its translation is CASSSLQGYGETQYF. This chain uses TRBV7-2 with TRBJ2-5, with D tentatively TRBD1 (6 bases). The CDR3 consists of 15 residues. V shed 5 bases and J shed 5 bases, with 18 bases lying between them. Germline V lookup: CDR1 SGHTA, CDR2 FQGNSA.

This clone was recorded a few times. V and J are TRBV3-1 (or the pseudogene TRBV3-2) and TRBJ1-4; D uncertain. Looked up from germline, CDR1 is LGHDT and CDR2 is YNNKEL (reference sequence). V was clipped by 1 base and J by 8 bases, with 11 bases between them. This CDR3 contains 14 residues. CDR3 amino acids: CASSQGGSGEKLFF. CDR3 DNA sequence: TGTGCCAGCAGCCAAGGAGGGTCGGGGGAAAAACTGTTTTTT.

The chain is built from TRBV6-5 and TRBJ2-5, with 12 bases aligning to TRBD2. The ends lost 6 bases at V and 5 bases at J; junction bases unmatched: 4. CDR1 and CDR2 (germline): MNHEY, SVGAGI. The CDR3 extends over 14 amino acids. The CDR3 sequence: CASSRGLAGETQYF. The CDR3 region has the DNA TGTGCCAGCAGCCGCGGACTAGCGGGGGAGACCCAGTACTTC.

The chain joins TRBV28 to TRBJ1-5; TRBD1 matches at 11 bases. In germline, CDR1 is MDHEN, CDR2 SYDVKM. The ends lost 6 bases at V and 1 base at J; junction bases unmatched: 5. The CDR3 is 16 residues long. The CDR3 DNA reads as TGTGCCAGCAGCCTCGGGACAGGGGGAAGCAATCAGCCCCAGCATTTT. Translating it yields CASSLGTGGSNQPQHF.

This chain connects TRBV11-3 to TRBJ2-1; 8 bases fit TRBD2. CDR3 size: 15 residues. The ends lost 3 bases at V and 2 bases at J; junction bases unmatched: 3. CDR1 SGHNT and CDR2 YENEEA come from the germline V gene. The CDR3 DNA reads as TGTGCCAGCAGCTTTAGGACTAGCCCCTACAATGAGCAGTTCTTC. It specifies CASSFRTSPYNEQFF.

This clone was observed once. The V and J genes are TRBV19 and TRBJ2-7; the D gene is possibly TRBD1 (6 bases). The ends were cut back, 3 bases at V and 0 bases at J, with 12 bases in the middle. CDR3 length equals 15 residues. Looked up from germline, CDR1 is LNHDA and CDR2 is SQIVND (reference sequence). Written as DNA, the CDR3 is TGTGCCAGTAGTATTGGGCAGGGGTACTCCTACGAGCAGTACTTC. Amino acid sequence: CASSIGQGYSYEQYF.

The CDR3 sequence: CASRREYRFGGNQPQHF. The CDR3 nucleotides read TGTGCCAGCCGCCGAGAGTACAGGTTCGGAGGCAATCAGCCCCAGCATTTT. The chain couples TRBV27 to TRBJ1-5; D perhaps matches TRBD1 (5 bases). The CDR3 is 17 amino acids. CDR1 is MNHEY, CDR2 SMNVEV, per germline (reference sequence). The V and J ends lost 8 bases and 2 bases respectively, with 22 bases between them.